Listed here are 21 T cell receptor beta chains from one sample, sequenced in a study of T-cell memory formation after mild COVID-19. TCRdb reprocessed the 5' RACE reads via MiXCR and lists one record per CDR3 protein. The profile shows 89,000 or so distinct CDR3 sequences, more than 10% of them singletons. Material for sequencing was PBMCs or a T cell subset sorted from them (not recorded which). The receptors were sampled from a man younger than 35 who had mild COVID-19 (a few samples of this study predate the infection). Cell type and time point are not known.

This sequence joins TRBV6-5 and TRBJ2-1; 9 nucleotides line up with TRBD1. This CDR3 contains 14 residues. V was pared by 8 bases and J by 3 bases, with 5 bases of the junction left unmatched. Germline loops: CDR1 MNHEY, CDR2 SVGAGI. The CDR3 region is CASAPGQGYNEQFF. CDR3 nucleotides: TGTGCCAGCGCTCCGGGACAGGGCTACAATGAGCAGTTCTTC.

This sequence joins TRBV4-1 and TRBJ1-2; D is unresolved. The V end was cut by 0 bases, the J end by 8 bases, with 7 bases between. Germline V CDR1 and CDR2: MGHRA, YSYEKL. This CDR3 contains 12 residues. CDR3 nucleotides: TGCGCCAGCAGCCAAGATGCGTGGGGCTACACCTTC. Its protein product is CASSQDAWGYTF.

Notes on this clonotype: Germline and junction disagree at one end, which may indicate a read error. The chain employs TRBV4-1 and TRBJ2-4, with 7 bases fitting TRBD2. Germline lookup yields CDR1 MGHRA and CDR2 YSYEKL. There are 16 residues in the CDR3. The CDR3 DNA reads TGCGCCAGCAGCCAAGAGGGGGGGAGAGCCAAAAACATCCAGTACTTC. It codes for CASSQEGGRAKNIQYF.

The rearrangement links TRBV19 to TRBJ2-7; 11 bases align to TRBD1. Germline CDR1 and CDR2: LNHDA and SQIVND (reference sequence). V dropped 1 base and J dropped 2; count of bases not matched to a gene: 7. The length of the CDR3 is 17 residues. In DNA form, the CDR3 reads TGTGCCAGTAGTATAGTGGCCGGGACAGGGGGAACCTACGAGCAGTACTTC. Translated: CASSIVAGTGGTYEQYF.

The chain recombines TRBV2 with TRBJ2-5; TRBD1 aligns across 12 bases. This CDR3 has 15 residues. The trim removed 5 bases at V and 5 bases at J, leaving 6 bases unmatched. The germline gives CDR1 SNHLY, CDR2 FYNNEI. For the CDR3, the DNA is TGTGCCAGCAGTCCTCGGGACAGGGGGCTGGAGACCCAGTACTTC. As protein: CASSPRDRGLETQYF.

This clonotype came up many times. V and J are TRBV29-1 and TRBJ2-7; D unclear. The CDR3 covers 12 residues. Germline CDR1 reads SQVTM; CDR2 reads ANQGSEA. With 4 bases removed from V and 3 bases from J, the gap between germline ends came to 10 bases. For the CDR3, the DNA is TGCAGCGTTGTGGCAGGCAACTACGAGCAGTACGTC. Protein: CSVVAGNYEQYV.

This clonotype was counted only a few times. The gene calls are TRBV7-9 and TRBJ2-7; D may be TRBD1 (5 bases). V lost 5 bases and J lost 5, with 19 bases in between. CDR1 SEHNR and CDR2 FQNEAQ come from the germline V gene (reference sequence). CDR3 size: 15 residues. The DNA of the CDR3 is TGTGCCAGCAGCCCGCCGGTCCAGGGCACCCACGAGCAGTACTTC. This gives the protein CASSPPVQGTHEQYF.

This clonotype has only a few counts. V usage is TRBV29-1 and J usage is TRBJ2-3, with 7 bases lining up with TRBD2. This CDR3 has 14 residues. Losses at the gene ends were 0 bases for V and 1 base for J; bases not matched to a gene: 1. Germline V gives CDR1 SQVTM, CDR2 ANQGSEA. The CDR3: CSVEEAGGTDTQYF. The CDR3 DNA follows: TGCAGCGTTGAAGAGGCGGGGGGCACAGATACGCAGTATTTT.

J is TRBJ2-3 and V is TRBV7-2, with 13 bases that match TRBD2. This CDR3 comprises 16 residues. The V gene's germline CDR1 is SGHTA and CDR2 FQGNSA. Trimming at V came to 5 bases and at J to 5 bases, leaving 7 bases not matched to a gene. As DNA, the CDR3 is TGTGCCAGCAGCATACTAGCGGGGGGGCCCAGAGATACGCAGTATTTT. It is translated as CASSILAGGPRDTQYF.

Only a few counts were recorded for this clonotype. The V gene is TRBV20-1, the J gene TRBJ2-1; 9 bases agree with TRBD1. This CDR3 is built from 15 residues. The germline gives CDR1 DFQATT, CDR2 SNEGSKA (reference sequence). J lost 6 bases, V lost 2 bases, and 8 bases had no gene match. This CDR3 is CSARPLGTGPNEQFF. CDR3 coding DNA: TGCAGTGCTAGACCTCTGGGGACAGGGCCCAATGAGCAGTTCTTC.

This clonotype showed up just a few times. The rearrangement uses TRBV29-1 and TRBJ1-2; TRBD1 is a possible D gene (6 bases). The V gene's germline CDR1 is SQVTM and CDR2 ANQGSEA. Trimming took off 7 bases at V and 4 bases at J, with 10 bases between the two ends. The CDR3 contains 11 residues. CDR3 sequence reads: CSARGGYGYTF. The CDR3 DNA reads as TGCAGCGCGAGGGGGGGCTATGGCTACACCTTC.

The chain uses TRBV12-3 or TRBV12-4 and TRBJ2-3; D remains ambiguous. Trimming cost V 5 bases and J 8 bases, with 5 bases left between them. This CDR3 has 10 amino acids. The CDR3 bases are TGTGCCAGCAGTGGAGTTACGCAGTATTTT. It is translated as CASSGVTQYF.

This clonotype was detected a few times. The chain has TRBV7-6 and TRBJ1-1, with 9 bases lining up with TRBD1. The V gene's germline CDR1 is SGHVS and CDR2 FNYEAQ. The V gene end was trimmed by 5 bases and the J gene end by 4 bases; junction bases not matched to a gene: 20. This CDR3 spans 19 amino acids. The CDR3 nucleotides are TGTGCCAGCAGCCCACGGCCGGGACAGGGAGTTTTAAGTGGCACTGAAGCTTTCTTT. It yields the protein CASSPRPGQGVLSGTEAFF.

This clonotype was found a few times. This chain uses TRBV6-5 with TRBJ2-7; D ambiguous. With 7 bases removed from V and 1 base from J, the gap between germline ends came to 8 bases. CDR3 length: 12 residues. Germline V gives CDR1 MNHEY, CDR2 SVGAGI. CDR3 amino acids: CASIGNSYEQYF. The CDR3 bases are TGTGCCAGCATAGGAAATTCCTACGAGCAGTACTTC.

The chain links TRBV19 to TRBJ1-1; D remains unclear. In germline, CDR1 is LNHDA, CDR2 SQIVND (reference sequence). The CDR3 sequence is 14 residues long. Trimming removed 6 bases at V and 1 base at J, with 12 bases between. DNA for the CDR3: TGTGCCAGTAGCAATCAACGGGGGAACACTGAAGCTTTCTTT. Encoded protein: CASSNQRGNTEAFF.

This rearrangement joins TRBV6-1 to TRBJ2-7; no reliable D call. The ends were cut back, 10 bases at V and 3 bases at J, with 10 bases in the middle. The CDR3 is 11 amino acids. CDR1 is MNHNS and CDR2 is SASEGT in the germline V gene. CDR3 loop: CATLFGYEQYF. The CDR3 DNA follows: TGTGCCACCCTCTTCGGCTACGAGCAGTACTTC.

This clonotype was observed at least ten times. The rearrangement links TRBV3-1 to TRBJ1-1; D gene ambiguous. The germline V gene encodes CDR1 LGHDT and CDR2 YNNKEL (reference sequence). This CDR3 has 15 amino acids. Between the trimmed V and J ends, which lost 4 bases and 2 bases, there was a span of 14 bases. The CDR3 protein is CASSPGFGFNTEAFF. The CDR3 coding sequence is TGTGCCAGCAGCCCTGGATTTGGATTTAACACTGAAGCTTTCTTT. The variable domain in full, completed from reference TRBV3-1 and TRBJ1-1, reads DTAVSQTPKYLVTQMGNDKSIKCEQNLGHDTMYWYKQDSKKFLKIMFSYNNKELIINETVPNRFSPKSPDKAHLNLHINSLELGDSAVYFCASSPGFGFNTEAFFGQGTRLTVV.

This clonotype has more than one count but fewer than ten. CDR3 in amino acids: CASSFRPGYNEQFF. In nucleotides, the CDR3 is TGCGCCAGCAGCTTCAGGCCCGGGTACAATGAGCAGTTCTTC. The rearrangement uses TRBV5-1 and TRBJ2-1, with unresolved D. Trimming removed 2 bases from V and 4 bases from J, with 10 bases in between. This CDR3 has 14 amino acids. From germline, CDR1 is SGHRS and CDR2 YFSETQ. Variable domain in full (rest from reference TRBV5-1 and TRBJ2-1): KAGVTQTPRYLIKTRGQQVTLSCSPISGHRSVSWYQQTPGQGLQFLFEYFSETQRNKGNFPGRFSGRQFSNSRSEMNVSTLELGDSALYLCASSFRPGYNEQFFGPGTRLTVL.

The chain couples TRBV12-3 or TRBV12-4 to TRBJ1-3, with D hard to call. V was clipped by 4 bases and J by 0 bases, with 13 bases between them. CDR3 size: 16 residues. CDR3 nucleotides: TGTGCCAGCAGTTGGAGACACATAAACTCTGGAAACACCATATATTTT. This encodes CASSWRHINSGNTIYF.

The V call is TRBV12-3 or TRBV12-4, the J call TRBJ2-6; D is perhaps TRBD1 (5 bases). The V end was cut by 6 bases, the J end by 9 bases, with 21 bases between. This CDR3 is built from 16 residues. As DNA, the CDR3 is TGTGCCAGCAGACAAAAAGACAGTGAGGAAGGCAACGTCCTGACTTTC. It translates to CASRQKDSEEGNVLTF.

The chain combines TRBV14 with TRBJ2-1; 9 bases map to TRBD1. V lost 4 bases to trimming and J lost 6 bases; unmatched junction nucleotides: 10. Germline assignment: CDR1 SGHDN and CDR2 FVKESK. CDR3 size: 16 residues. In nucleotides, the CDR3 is TGTGCCAGCAGCCCTCTTACAGGGGGCCCTATCAATGAGCAGTTCTTC. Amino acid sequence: CASSPLTGGPINEQFF.